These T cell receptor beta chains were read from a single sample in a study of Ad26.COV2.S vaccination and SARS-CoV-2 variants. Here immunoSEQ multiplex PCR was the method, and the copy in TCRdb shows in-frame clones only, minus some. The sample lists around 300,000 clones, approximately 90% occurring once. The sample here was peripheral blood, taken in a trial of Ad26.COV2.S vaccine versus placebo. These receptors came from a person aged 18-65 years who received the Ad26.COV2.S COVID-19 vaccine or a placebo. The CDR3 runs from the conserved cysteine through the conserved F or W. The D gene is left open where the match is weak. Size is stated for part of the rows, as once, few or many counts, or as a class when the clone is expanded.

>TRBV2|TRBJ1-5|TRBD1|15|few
CASSVGGQGNQPQHF
TGTGCCAGCAGTGTGGGGGGACAGGGGAATCAGCCCCAGCATTTT
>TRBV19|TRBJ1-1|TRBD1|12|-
CASSVNRGKAFF
TGTGCCAGTAGTGTAAACAGGGGGAAAGCTTTCTTT
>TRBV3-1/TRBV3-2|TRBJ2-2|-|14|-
CASSQDGDTGELFF
TGTGCCAGCAGCCAAGATGGAGACACCGGGGAGCTGTTTTTT
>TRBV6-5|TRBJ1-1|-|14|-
CASSRAQSDTEAFF
TGTGCCAGCAGTCGGGCCCAGAGTGACACTGAAGCTTTCTTT
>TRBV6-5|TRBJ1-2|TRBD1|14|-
CASTTPTGGHGYTF
TGTGCCAGCACCACTCCGACAGGGGGCCATGGCTACACCTTC
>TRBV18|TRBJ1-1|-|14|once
CASSPLEVNTEAFF
TGTGCCAGCTCACCACTCGAGGTTAACACTGAAGCTTTCTTT
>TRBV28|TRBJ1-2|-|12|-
CASSFMSYGYTF
TGTGCCAGCAGTTTTATGAGCTATGGCTACACCTTC
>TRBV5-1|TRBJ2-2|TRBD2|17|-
CASKGAGGTLYTGELFF
TGCGCCAGCAAGGGAGCGGGAGGCACACTTTACACCGGGGAGCTGTTTTTT
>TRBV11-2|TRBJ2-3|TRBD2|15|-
CASSPRGGSTDTQYF
TGTGCCAGCAGCCCCCGGGGGGGGAGCACAGATACGCAGTATTTT
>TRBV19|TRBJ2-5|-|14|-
CASSITGGGETQYF
TGTGCCAGTAGTATTACGGGGGGCGGCGAGACCCAGTACTTC
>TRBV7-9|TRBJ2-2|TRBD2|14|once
CASLPGGNTGELFF
TGTGCCAGCCTGCCGGGGGGGAACACCGGGGAGCTGTTTTTT
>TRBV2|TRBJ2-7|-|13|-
CASGKETAYEQYF
TGTGCCAGCGGAAAGGAGACGGCCTACGAGCAGTACTTC
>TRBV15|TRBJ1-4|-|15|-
CATSREWATNEKLFF
TGTGCCACCAGCAGAGAGTGGGCAACTAATGAAAAACTGTTTTTT
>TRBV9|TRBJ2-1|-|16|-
CASSVLRDRAYNEQFF
TGTGCCAGCAGCGTTTTAAGGGACCGCGCCTACAATGAGCAGTTCTTC
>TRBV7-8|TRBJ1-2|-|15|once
CASSLRGGRQYGYTF
TGTGCCAGCAGCTTAAGAGGGGGTCGACAGTATGGCTACACCTTC
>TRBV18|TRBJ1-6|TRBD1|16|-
CASSWDSTVLNSPLHF
TGTGCCAGCTCCTGGGACAGTACAGTCCTCAATTCACCCCTCCACTTT
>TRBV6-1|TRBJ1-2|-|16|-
CASSEGQGKTNYGYTF
TGTGCCAGCAGTGAGGGGCAGGGTAAGACCAACTATGGCTACACCTTC
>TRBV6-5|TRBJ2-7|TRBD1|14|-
CASRGTGRGVEQYF
TGTGCCAGCAGGGGGACAGGGAGGGGAGTCGAGCAGTACTTC
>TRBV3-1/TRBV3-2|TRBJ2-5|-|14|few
CASKTASLGETQYF
TGTGCCAGCAAAACCGCGTCCCTGGGGGAGACCCAGTACTTC
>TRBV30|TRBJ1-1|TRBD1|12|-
CAWTPGQGEAFF
TGTGCCTGGACCCCGGGACAGGGGGAAGCTTTCTTT